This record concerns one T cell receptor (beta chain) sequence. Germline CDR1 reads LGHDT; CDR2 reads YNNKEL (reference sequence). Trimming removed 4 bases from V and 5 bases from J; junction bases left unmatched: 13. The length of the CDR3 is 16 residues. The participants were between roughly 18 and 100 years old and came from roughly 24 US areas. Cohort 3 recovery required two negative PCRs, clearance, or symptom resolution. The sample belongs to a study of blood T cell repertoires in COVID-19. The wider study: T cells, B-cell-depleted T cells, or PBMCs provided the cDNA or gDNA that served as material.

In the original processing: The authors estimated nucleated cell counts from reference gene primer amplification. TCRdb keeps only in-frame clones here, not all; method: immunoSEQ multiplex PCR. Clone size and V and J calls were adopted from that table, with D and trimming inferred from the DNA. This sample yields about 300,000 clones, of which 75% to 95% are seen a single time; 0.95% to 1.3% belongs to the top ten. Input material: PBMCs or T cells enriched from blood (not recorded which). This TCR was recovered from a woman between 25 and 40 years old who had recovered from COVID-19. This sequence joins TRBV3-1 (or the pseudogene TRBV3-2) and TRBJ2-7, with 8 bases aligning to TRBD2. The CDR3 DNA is TGTGCCAGCAGCCGACGATGGGGGACTAGTGTCGACGAGCAGTACTTC. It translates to CASSRRWGTSVDEQYF.